These 16 T cell receptor beta chains originate from one sample sequenced in a study of blood T cell repertoires in COVID-19. The data were produced by immunoSEQ multiplex PCR, yet TCRdb's version contains in-frame clones alone and is incomplete. The table shows approximately 270,000 clones, with less than 95% occurring only once. Source material: PBMCs or T cells enriched from blood (not recorded which). These receptors were obtained from a man aged 40-49 years who had been exposed to COVID-19.

V usage is TRBV19 and J usage is TRBJ2-4; unclear D gene. V was trimmed by 0 bases and J by 8 bases, leaving 11 bases between them. The CDR3 contains 14 residues. The germline V gene encodes CDR1 LNHDA and CDR2 SQIVND (reference sequence). For the CDR3, the DNA is TGTGCCAGTAGTATAGAACGGAGACGGGACATTCAGTACTTC. This codes for CASSIERRRDIQYF.

This clone has only one observation. V is TRBV9 and J is TRBJ2-1, with 7 bases identical to TRBD1. Per the germline V gene, CDR1 is SGDLS and CDR2 is YYNGEE. There are 17 residues in the CDR3. The V and J ends lost 2 bases and 7 bases, in that order; junction bases with no gene match: 15. CDR3 in amino acids: CASSVFRDRNSLNEQFF. The CDR3, as DNA: TGTGCCAGCAGCGTTTTTCGGGACAGAAACTCCCTAAATGAGCAGTTCTTC. The entire variable domain, with the rest obtained from reference TRBV9 and TRBJ2-1, is as follows: DSGVTQTPKHLITATGQRVTLRCSPRSGDLSVYWYQQSLDQGLQFLIQYYNGEERAKGNILERFSAQQFPDLHSELNLSSLELGDSALYFCASSVFRDRNSLNEQFFGPGTRLTVL.

This clone came up a few times. V and J are TRBV5-5 and TRBJ2-7, with TRBD2 identical over 12 bases. Germline V gene lookup returns CDR1 SGHKS and CDR2 YYEKEE (reference sequence). J was trimmed by 6 bases and V by 3 bases; bases with no gene match: 4. This CDR3 spans 14 amino acids. This chain's CDR3 is CASSSGLAGSEQYF. In DNA, the CDR3 is TGTGCCAGCAGCTCCGGACTAGCGGGAAGCGAGCAGTACTTC. Full variable domain (outside the CDR3, taken from reference TRBV5-5 and TRBJ2-7): DAGVTQSPTHLIKTRGQQVTLRCSPISGHKSVSWYQQVLGQGPQFIFQYYEKEERGRGNFPDRFSARQFPNYSSELNVNALLLGDSALYLCASSSGLAGSEQYFGPGTRLTVT.

Points on this clone: A read error may produce the germline difference seen at one junction end. The J gene is TRBJ2-2, the V gene TRBV7-7; TRBD1 aligns across 8 bases. The germline gives CDR1 SSHAT, CDR2 FNYEAQ (reference sequence). This CDR3 region has 16 residues. As DNA, the CDR3 is TGTGCTAGCAGCTTACGAACTCGACAGGGGACCGGGGAGCTGTTTTTT. Translating it yields CASSLRTRQGTGELFF. The full variable domain, its missing parts supplied by reference TRBV7-7 and TRBJ2-2, is GAGVSQSPRYKVTKRGQDVTLRCDPISSHATLYWYQQALGQGPEFLTYFNYEAQPDKSGLPSDRFSAERPEGSISTLTIQRTEQRDSAMYRCASSLRTRQGTGELFFGEGSRLTVL.

The chain couples TRBV3-1 (or the pseudogene TRBV3-2) to TRBJ2-1; D remains unclear. CDR3 length equals 16 residues. V was trimmed by 0 bases and J by 4 bases, leaving 13 bases between them. Germline V CDR1 and CDR2: LGHDT, YNNKEL (reference sequence). CDR3: CASSQDRLPGYNEQFF. The CDR3 coding sequence is TGTGCCAGCAGCCAAGATAGGCTACCAGGATACAATGAGCAGTTCTTC.

The chain joins TRBV3-1 (or the pseudogene TRBV3-2) to TRBJ1-1; 9 positions agree with TRBD1. Germline assignment: CDR1 LGHDT and CDR2 YNNKEL (reference sequence). The CDR3 spans 16 residues. Trimming at V came to 1 base and at J to 2 bases, leaving 5 bases not matched to a gene. The CDR3 spells CASSQGTGGGNTEAFF. CDR3 in DNA: TGTGCCAGCAGCCAAGGCACAGGGGGCGGAAACACTGAAGCTTTCTTT.

V gene TRBV4-1 combines with J gene TRBJ2-3, with TRBD2 as a possible D gene (5 bases). The CDR3 is 13 amino acids. CDR1 MGHRA and CDR2 YSYEKL come from the germline V gene. The V end was cut by 0 bases, the J end by 7 bases, with 8 bases between. DNA for the CDR3: TGCGCCAGCAGCCAAGACGCGGGTAATACGCAGTATTTT. Translation gives CASSQDAGNTQYF.

The J gene is TRBJ2-1, the V gene TRBV9, with 15 bases matching TRBD2. There are 17 residues in the CDR3. Germline V lookup: CDR1 SGDLS, CDR2 YYNGEE. V lost 0 bases and J lost 8; bases outside the gene matches: 6. CDR3 sequence: CASSVDRTSGGGYEQFF. The CDR3 DNA sequence: TGTGCCAGCAGCGTAGACCGGACTAGCGGGGGGGGTTATGAGCAGTTCTTC.

With respect to this clone: The sample holds other DNA sequences that translate to the same CDR3. The chain has TRBV29-1 and TRBJ1-1; maybe TRBD1 (6 bases). The V gene lost 6 bases and the J gene lost 1 base, with 9 bases spanning the gap. Per the germline V gene, CDR1 is SQVTM and CDR2 is ANQGSEA. The length of the CDR3 is 12 residues. The CDR3 nucleotides are TGCAGCGTCCAGACAGGGAACACTGAAGCTTTCTTT. Encoded protein: CSVQTGNTEAFF.

The chain couples TRBV3-1 (or the pseudogene TRBV3-2) to TRBJ1-2, with D possibly matching TRBD1 (6 bases). The V end was cut by 1 base, the J end by 6 bases, with 21 bases between. The CDR3 runs 17 residues. The V gene's germline CDR1 is LGHDT and CDR2 YNNKEL (reference sequence). The CDR3 protein is CASSQGGIRRQVDGYTF. CDR3 in DNA: TGTGCCAGCAGCCAAGGTGGGATCCGTCGACAGGTCGATGGCTACACCTTC.

This chain links TRBV11-2 with TRBJ2-1, with D possibly matching TRBD2 (6 bases). Germline assignment: CDR1 SGHAT and CDR2 FQNNGV. The CDR3 loop spans 14 amino acids. V shed 3 bases and J shed 4 bases, with 10 bases lying between them. This CDR3 is CASSFRTIYNEQFF. The CDR3 bases are TGTGCCAGCAGCTTCCGGACTATTTACAATGAGCAGTTCTTC.

The V and J genes are TRBV27 and TRBJ2-2; D gene uncertain. V was shortened by 6 bases and J by 6 bases, with 5 bases between the two germline ends. This CDR3 contains 11 residues. Germline lookup yields CDR1 MNHEY and CDR2 SMNVEV (reference sequence). The CDR3 coding sequence is TGTGCCAGCAGAAGCCCCGGGGAGCTGTTTTTT. It is translated as CASRSPGELFF.

The chain combines TRBV9 with TRBJ2-3; TRBD1 matches 9 bases. CDR1 and CDR2 (germline): SGDLS, YYNGEE. The V gene end was trimmed by 4 bases and the J gene end by 3 bases; junction bases not matched to a gene: 9. The CDR3 extends over 16 amino acids. The CDR3 DNA is TGTGCCAGCAGCCCTAGCCCTGGACAGGGGACAGATACGCAGTATTTT. This codes for CASSPSPGQGTDTQYF.

V gene TRBV5-6 combines with J gene TRBJ2-7, with 8 bases lining up with TRBD1. The CDR3 covers 13 residues. CDR1 and CDR2 (germline): SGHDT, YYEEEE. The J segment lost 5 bases and the V segment lost 4 bases, leaving 5 bases of the junction unmatched. In DNA form, the CDR3 reads TGTGCCAGCAGCACCGACAGGGGCCACGAGCAGTACTTC. It codes for CASSTDRGHEQYF.

This clone was recorded once. J is TRBJ1-2 and V is TRBV9; TRBD1 agrees at 9 bases. This CDR3 has 15 residues. V lost 3 bases and J lost 4; bases outside the gene matches: 7. From germline, CDR1 is SGDLS and CDR2 YYNGEE. CDR3 amino acids: CASSGPGQGGYGYTF. For the CDR3, the DNA is TGTGCCAGCAGCGGACCGGGACAGGGTGGCTATGGCTACACCTTC.

This chain uses TRBV2 with TRBJ1-2; D remains unclear. The length of the CDR3 is 14 residues. Germline CDR1 is SNHLY and CDR2 is FYNNEI. V gave up 2 bases and J gave up 6 bases, with 13 bases separating them. The CDR3 loop reads CASSERKGVNGYTF. DNA of the CDR3: TGTGCCAGCAGTGAAAGGAAGGGAGTGAATGGCTACACCTTC. Combining the CDR3 with reference TRBV2 and TRBJ1-2 gives the whole variable domain EPEVTQTPSHQVTQMGQEVILRCVPISNHLYFYWYRQILGQKVEFLVSFYNNEISEKSEIFDDQFSVERPDGSNFTLKIRSTKLEDSAMYFCASSERKGVNGYTFGSGTRLTVV.